Shown below are 15 T cell receptor beta chains from a single sample sequenced in a study of cytomegalovirus exposure and HLA in healthy donors. Amplification used 60 Vbeta primers and 13 Jbeta primers. Method: immunoSEQ multiplex PCR; TCRdb's copy keeps in-frame clones and lacks some. Among tens of thousands of clones listed, about 70% were seen once. Sequenced input: PBMCs. The source is a woman aged 50 to 65 in good health and CMV-seropositive.

J is TRBJ1-4 and V is TRBV6-6; D may be TRBD1 (5 bases). This CDR3 spans 16 amino acids. Germline lookup yields CDR1 MNHNY and CDR2 SVGAGI (reference sequence). With 2 bases removed from V and 6 bases from J, the gap between germline ends came to 16 bases. CDR3 coding DNA: TGTGCCAGCAGTTACAGTTCCGTCAGGGCGGATGAAAAACTGTTTTTT. Its translation is CASSYSSVRADEKLFF.

This clone has just a few counts. The chain joins TRBV27 to TRBJ2-7, with 7 bases matching TRBD1. Trimming took 1 base from V and 2 from J; bases not matched to a gene: 2. From germline, CDR1 is MNHEY and CDR2 SMNVEV (reference sequence). The CDR3 length is 14 residues. The CDR3 nucleotides are TGTGCCAGCAGTTTATTAGGGACAGCCTACGAGCAGTACTTC. As protein: CASSLLGTAYEQYF.

The chain combines TRBV4-1 with TRBJ2-1; D unclear. CDR3 length: 14 amino acids. Trimming left V 0 bases short and J 0 bases short, with 3 bases between. The germline V gene encodes CDR1 MGHRA and CDR2 YSYEKL. CDR3 sequence: CASSQEASYNEQFF. For the CDR3, the DNA is TGCGCCAGCAGCCAAGAGGCCTCCTACAATGAGCAGTTCTTC.

The sample holds a few counts of this clone. The chain links TRBV9 to TRBJ2-1, with D possibly TRBD2 on 5 matching bases. Trimming removed 0 bases from V and 2 bases from J, with 9 bases in between. CDR1 and CDR2 from the germline V gene are SGDLS and YYNGEE. The CDR3 runs 15 residues. Here the CDR3 DNA reads TGTGCCAGCAGCGTAGGTGTGGGAGCCTACAATGAGCAGTTCTTC. Its translation: CASSVGVGAYNEQFF.

This rearrangement joins TRBV29-1 to TRBJ2-2, with 13 bases aligning to TRBD2. This CDR3 region has 14 residues. Per germline, CDR1 SQVTM and CDR2 ANQGSEA. V lost 6 bases, J lost 5 bases, and 3 bases stayed unmatched. CDR3 in amino acids: CSVGGLAGTGELFF. As DNA, the CDR3 is TGCAGCGTGGGGGGACTAGCGGGAACCGGGGAGCTGTTTTTT.

In its sample, this clone was seen a few times. The V gene is TRBV5-1, the J gene TRBJ2-7; 7 positions match TRBD2. This CDR3 region has 16 residues. In germline, CDR1 is SGHRS, CDR2 YFSETQ. J was trimmed by 3 bases and V by 1 base; bases with no gene match: 10. The CDR3 spells CASSLLAGARIYEQYF. CDR3 coding DNA: TGCGCCAGCAGCTTGTTGGCGGGAGCCCGGATCTACGAGCAGTACTTC.

The V and J genes are TRBV7-9 and TRBJ2-7; TRBD1 aligns across 9 bases. CDR1 SEHNR and CDR2 FQNEAQ come from the germline V gene (reference sequence). This CDR3 comprises 14 residues. V gave up 5 bases and J gave up 4 bases; unmatched junction bases: 6. The CDR3: CASSDDRGKYEQYF. In nucleotides, the CDR3 is TGTGCCAGCAGCGACGACAGGGGGAAATACGAGCAGTACTTC.

The rearrangement uses TRBV14 and TRBJ2-7; a possible D gene is TRBD2 (6 bases). The CDR3 consists of 15 residues. V lost 4 bases and J lost 5, with 18 bases in between. CDR1 is SGHDN and CDR2 is FVKESK in the germline V gene. As DNA, the CDR3 is TGTGCCAGCAGCCGGGACTTCTCCCGCGGGGACGAGCAGTACTTC. Protein: CASSRDFSRGDEQYF.

The V and J genes are TRBV9 and TRBJ1-2; possible D gene TRBD1, 6 bases. The germline V and J ends were trimmed by 0 bases and 7 bases, with 16 bases remaining between them. The V gene's germline CDR1 is SGDLS and CDR2 YYNGEE. The CDR3 runs 15 residues. The CDR3: CASSVDFWTEGGYTF. CDR3 sequence (DNA): TGTGCCAGCAGCGTAGATTTTTGGACAGAAGGTGGCTACACCTTC.

The chain combines TRBV5-6 with TRBJ2-5, with 13 bases lining up with TRBD2. CDR1 SGHDT and CDR2 YYEEEE come from the germline V gene. The CDR3 is 18 amino acids. With V trimmed by 4 bases and J by 4 bases, 13 bases remained unmatched. DNA for the CDR3: TGTGCCAGCAGCCCCGTCGGGGGACTAGCGGGAAAGTTAGAGACCCAGTACTTC. Translated, it gives CASSPVGGLAGKLETQYF.

The genes are TRBV19 and TRBJ2-7, with D perhaps matching TRBD2 (7 bases). Germline loops: CDR1 LNHDA, CDR2 SQIVND (reference sequence). The germline V and J ends were trimmed by 0 bases and 6 bases, with 12 bases remaining between them. This CDR3 region has 14 residues. CDR3 DNA sequence: TGTGCCAGTAGTATAGAGAGGGGGGGCGTCGAGCAGTACTTC. Protein sequence: CASSIERGGVEQYF.

In this sample, this clone turned up a few times. This sequence joins TRBV29-1 and TRBJ2-1, with TRBD1 as a possible D gene (5 bases). With 7 bases removed from V and 4 bases from J, the gap between germline ends came to 17 bases. The CDR3 length is 14 residues. Germline assignment: CDR1 SQVTM and CDR2 ANQGSEA. This CDR3 reads CSAASGGAYNEQFF. The CDR3 DNA sequence: TGCAGCGCAGCGTCAGGTGGGGCTTACAATGAGCAGTTCTTC.

V gene TRBV4-2 combines with J gene TRBJ2-6; D is uncertain. Trimming removed 0 bases at V and 2 bases at J, with 8 bases between. The CDR3 has 16 residues. The germline V gene has CDR1 LGHNA and CDR2 YNFKEQ. CDR3 amino acids: CASSQESRTGANVLTF. In nucleotides, the CDR3 is TGTGCCAGCAGCCAAGAAAGCCGTACTGGGGCCAACGTCCTGACTTTC.

The chain uses TRBV5-7 and TRBJ2-1; 8 positions agree with TRBD2. TRBV5-7 is recorded as an ORF, its role being uncertain. This CDR3 has 15 amino acids. The V gene end was trimmed by 3 bases and the J gene end by 8 bases; junction bases not matched to a gene: 10. CDR3 sequence reads: CASSSLSSGLDEQFF. In DNA, the CDR3 is TGTGCCAGCAGCTCCCTTTCTAGCGGGCTTGATGAGCAGTTCTTC.

The J gene is TRBJ2-5, the V gene TRBV19; 9 bases are a match to TRBD1. CDR3 size: 14 residues. Germline lookup yields CDR1 LNHDA and CDR2 SQIVND (reference sequence). The ends lost 6 bases at V and 3 bases at J; junction bases unmatched: 5. CDR3 DNA: TGTGCCAGTAGCCGGGACAGGGTAGAAGAGACCCAGTACTTC. This codes for CASSRDRVEETQYF.